The table lists the clone carrying this T cell receptor (beta chain) with a few counts. The antigen is not known. The data stem from a study of T cell repertoires in breast cancer. Primers covering all TCR V genes were used in emulsion RT-PCR on CD8+ T cells. CD8+ T cells were positively selected and incubated overnight in around 9.6 IU/mL IL-2. Points from the study as a whole: Different nucleotide sequences encoded the shared TCRs, suggesting antigen-driven expansion.

Unpaired genes were suppressed by blocking oligonucleotides during a second nested PCR. TCRdb called the emulsion pairing reads again in MiXCR, with one record for every CDR3 protein. Among tens of thousands of distinct CDR3 sequences listed, 35% to 50% were seen once. Trimming pared 0 bases from V and 7 bases from J, leaving 7 bases between. Germline V lookup: CDR1 SGHTA, CDR2 FQGTGA. The CDR3 length is 13 residues. The receptor was derived from a pool of human donors with breast cancer or a healthy control (not recorded which). This sequence joins TRBV7-3 and TRBJ2-1, with unresolved D. The sequenced material came from CD8+ T cells. The CDR3: CASSLTKDNEQFF. The CDR3 DNA is TGTGCCAGCAGCTTAACGAAAGATAATGAGCAGTTCTTC.